The rows below give T cell receptor beta chains drawn from one sample of a study of beta chain features in type 1 diabetes. Here immunoSEQ multiplex PCR was the method, and the copy in TCRdb shows in-frame clones only, minus some. The sample lists about 700,000 clones, about an eighth occurring once. What was sequenced was naive CD4+ T cells from blood. The receptor source for this set is a young man with type 1 diabetes. Both conserved end residues are part of each CDR3. A D gene is named only where the DNA matches it firmly. The size of a clone is reported for some rows only, either as once, few or many, or as a class for expanded clones.

DNA | CDR3 | size | D | V | length | J
TGTGCCAGCAGCTTAGGGGACGGCGGAAACACCATATATTTT | CASSLGDGGNTIYF | - | - | TRBV7-6 | 14 | TRBJ1-3
TGTGCCAGCAGCCCGGCACTGACTAGCGGGGGGAGCAATGAGCAGTTCTTC | CASSPALTSGGSNEQFF | - | TRBD2 | TRBV11-2 | 17 | TRBJ2-1
TGTGCCAGCAGCGTCCACCCCAGCCAAGAGACCCAGTACTTC | CASSVHPSQETQYF | few | - | TRBV9 | 14 | TRBJ2-5
TGTGCCTGGAGTGTACCCCTAAGGGCCTACGAGCAGTACTTC | CAWSVPLRAYEQYF | - | - | TRBV30 | 14 | TRBJ2-7
TGTGCCAGCAGTGACCTCAAGGGACAGAAGCAGTTCTTC | CASSDLKGQKQFF | few | TRBD1 | TRBV6-4 | 13 | TRBJ2-1
TGTGCCAGCAGCCAAGTGTCGGACTACGAGCAGTACTTC | CASSQVSDYEQYF | few | - | TRBV14 | 13 | TRBJ2-7
TGTGCCAGCCCCAGGGTGGAGACAGATACGCAGTATTTT | CASPRVETDTQYF | - | - | TRBV6-1 | 13 | TRBJ2-3
TGTGCCAGCAGTTCGAACAGGGTCGATACGCAGTATTTT | CASSSNRVDTQYF | few | - | TRBV27 | 13 | TRBJ2-3
TGCGCCAGCAGCCAAGATCCCCCAAGGGGTGAAAAACTGTTTTTT | CASSQDPPRGEKLFF | few | - | TRBV4-1 | 15 | TRBJ1-4
TGTGCCAGCAGCCCACTAGGCGGTTTATGGGGAGCCTACAATGAGCAGTTCTTC | CASSPLGGLWGAYNEQFF | - | - | TRBV7-2 | 18 | TRBJ2-1
TGTGCCTGGAGTGTACGGCGGGACAGGGTTCGTTTTTCGGAGACCGGAAAACTGTTTTTT | CAWSVRRDRVRFSETGKLFF | few | TRBD1 | TRBV30 | 20 | TRBJ1-4